These 27 T cell receptor beta chains came from one sample sequenced in a study of OX40 agonist ivuxolimab in advanced cancers. Profiling relied on immunoSEQ multiplex PCR, and the TCRdb table lists in-frame clones only, not all of them. The sample consists of some 80,000 clones, around 90% of them appearing once. Sequences were derived from CD4+ or CD8+ T cells sorted from blood, sampled in a trial of the OX40 agonist ivuxolimab. The receptors come from an adult with an advanced solid tumor such as melanoma, head and neck, liver or kidney cancer.

The chain is built from TRBV21-1 and TRBJ2-1; no DNA check was done on the table's D call, TRBD2. TRBV21-1 is a listed pseudogene. This CDR3 spans 18 amino acids. The CDR3: CASNPRRGLGEYQGEQFF. DNA for the CDR3: TGTGCCAGCAACCCCAGGCGGGGACTGGGGGAGTATCAGGGTGAGCAGTTCTTC.

This chain connects TRBV5-1 to TRBJ1-1; TRBD1 is a possible D gene (6 bases). The CDR3 has 14 residues. V lost 3 bases to trimming and J lost 4 bases, with 13 bases between them. Germline-derived CDR1 and CDR2 are SGHRS and YFSETQ. The CDR3 is CASSSFPGATEAFF. As DNA, the CDR3 is TGCGCCAGCAGCTCCTTCCCGGGGGCCACTGAAGCTTTCTTT.

The chain uses TRBV11-3 and TRBJ2-1, with D possibly being TRBD1 (6 bases). The germline V gene has CDR1 SGHNT and CDR2 YENEEA. Trimming shortened V by 5 bases and J by 9 bases, and 20 bases separated the two germline ends. This CDR3 has 15 residues. CDR3 region: CASSRRDTNSGEQFF. CDR3 in DNA: TGTGCCAGCAGCCGCCGGGACACCAACTCAGGTGAGCAGTTCTTC. The full variable domain, its missing parts supplied by reference TRBV11-3 and TRBJ2-1, is EAGVVQSPRYKIIEKKQPVAFWCNPISGHNTLYWYLQNLGQGPELLIRYENEEAVDDSQLPKDRFSAERLKGVDSTLKIQPAELGDSAVYLCASSRRDTNSGEQFFGPGTRLTVL.

The rearrangement joins TRBV11-2 to TRBJ1-4; D gene uncertain. The ends were cut back, 3 bases at V and 7 bases at J, with 12 bases in the middle. The CDR3 spans 14 residues. Germline values: CDR1 SGHAT, CDR2 FQNNGV. The CDR3 DNA follows: TGTGCCAGCAGCTTCCAGTCTAGTGGTGAAAAACTGTTTTTT. Its protein product is CASSFQSSGEKLFF.

This rearrangement joins TRBV4-2 to TRBJ1-1, with 7 bases matching TRBD1. This CDR3 is built from 15 residues. Germline V gene lookup returns CDR1 LGHNA and CDR2 YNFKEQ. V trimming: 1 base; J trimming: 3 bases; junction bases outside the gene matches: 5. The CDR3 spells CASSQAVQGDTEAFF. CDR3 bases: TGTGCCAGCAGCCAAGCAGTCCAGGGGGACACTGAAGCTTTCTTT.

CDR3 amino acids: CASSRDSTDTQYF. The CDR3 nucleotides read TGTGCCAGCAGCCGGGACTCCACAGATACGCAGTATTTT. This chain joins TRBV25-1 and TRBJ2-3; TRBD2 might be the D (6 bases). The CDR3 has 13 amino acids. Trimming removed 6 bases at V and 2 bases at J, with 9 bases between. The germline gives CDR1 MGHDK, CDR2 SYGVNS.

Here the CDR3 reads CASSTPGRVYEQYF. DNA of the CDR3: TGTGCCAGTAGTACCCCCGGAAGGGTCTACGAGCAGTACTTC. This rearrangement joins TRBV19 to TRBJ2-7, with no clear D. The CDR3 loop spans 14 amino acids. CDR1 and CDR2 (germline): LNHDA, SQIVND (reference sequence). Between the trimmed V and J ends, which lost 4 bases and 3 bases, there was a span of 13 bases. Full variable domain (outside the CDR3, taken from reference TRBV19 and TRBJ2-7): DGGITQSPKYLFRKEGQNVTLSCEQNLNHDAMYWYRQDPGQGLRLIYYSQIVNDFQKGDIAEGYSVSREKKESFPLTVTSAQKNPTAFYLCASSTPGRVYEQYFGPGTRLTVT.

This sequence joins TRBV7-8 and TRBJ2-5, with TRBD2 matching over 13 bases. Germline CDR1 is SGHVS and CDR2 is FQNEAQ. CDR3 length: 14 amino acids. V lost 7 bases, J lost 5 bases, and 4 bases stayed unmatched. In nucleotides, the CDR3 is TGTGCCAGCACGACTAGCGGGGGGTTGGAGACCCAGTACTTC. It codes for CASTTSGGLETQYF.

The chain carries TRBV19 and TRBJ2-1, with a possible D match to TRBD1 (6 bases). CDR3 length equals 15 residues. Trimming took 6 bases from V and 4 from J, leaving 16 bases between them. Germline CDR1 is LNHDA and CDR2 is SQIVND (reference sequence). CDR3 region: CASRADRSIYNEQFF. CDR3 DNA sequence: TGTGCCAGTAGGGCCGACAGGAGCATATACAATGAGCAGTTCTTC. The full variable domain, with the rest looked up from reference TRBV19 and TRBJ2-1, is DGGITQSPKYLFRKEGQNVTLSCEQNLNHDAMYWYRQDPGQGLRLIYYSQIVNDFQKGDIAEGYSVSREKKESFPLTVTSAQKNPTAFYLCASRADRSIYNEQFFGPGTRLTVL.

The chain has TRBV19 and TRBJ2-1, with TRBD1 as a possible D gene (6 bases). V dropped 3 bases and J dropped 9 bases, with 12 bases sitting between them. Germline V lookup: CDR1 LNHDA, CDR2 SQIVND (reference sequence). This CDR3 is 13 amino acids long. The CDR3 reads CASSINRVREQFF. In nucleotides, the CDR3 is TGTGCCAGTAGTATTAACAGGGTACGTGAGCAGTTCTTC.

This chain links TRBV7-8 with TRBJ1-2, with D uncertain. Trimming shortened V by 0 bases and J by 4 bases, and 9 bases separated the two germline ends. This CDR3 is 14 amino acids long. CDR1 SGHVS and CDR2 FQNEAQ come from the germline V gene. CDR3: CASSLAGSSYGYTF. The CDR3 coding sequence is TGTGCCAGCAGCTTAGCAGGGTCCAGCTATGGCTACACCTTC.

Ten or more counts support this clone. The V and J genes are TRBV2 and TRBJ1-1, with D perhaps TRBD1 (5 bases). Trimming took off 7 bases at V and 2 bases at J, with 11 bases between the two ends. Germline lookup yields CDR1 SNHLY and CDR2 FYNNEI. This CDR3 comprises 13 residues. The CDR3 DNA sequence: TGTGCCAGCACTTTCAGGGTAAACACTGAAGCTTTCTTT. Its translation: CASTFRVNTEAFF.

This rearrangement joins TRBV12-5 to TRBJ1-5; 7 positions agree with TRBD1. This CDR3 has 16 residues. CDR1 is LGHNT, CDR2 FRNRAP, per germline. Unmatched junction bases numbered 9, after V lost 5 bases and J lost 2 bases. In nucleotides, the CDR3 is TGTGCTAGTGGTCTTTTTACCGGGACAGGCAATCAGCCCCAGCATTTT. This encodes CASGLFTGTGNQPQHF.

This chain links TRBV7-3 with TRBJ1-6, with D unresolved. The V end was cut by 1 base, the J end by 8 bases, with 9 bases between. The CDR3 has 14 residues. Germline V gene data show CDR1 as SGHTA and CDR2 as FQGTGA. The CDR3 region is CASSLSGTYSPLHF. The CDR3 bases are TGTGCCAGCAGCTTAAGTGGCACTTATTCACCCCTCCACTTT.

The chain combines TRBV13 with TRBJ1-2; possibly TRBD1 for D (6 bases). Between the trimmed V and J ends, which lost 3 bases and 2 bases, there was a span of 16 bases. Germline-derived CDR1 and CDR2 are PRHDT and FYEKMQ (reference sequence). The CDR3 extends over 16 amino acids. CDR3 in amino acids: CASSFTGGATNYGYTF. DNA of the CDR3: TGTGCCAGCAGCTTTACGGGGGGGGCAACGAACTATGGCTACACCTTC.

This clone was detected only once. This chain joins TRBV30 and TRBJ2-3, with a possible D match to TRBD2 (6 bases). The CDR3 totals 17 residues. The germline V gene encodes CDR1 GTSNPN and CDR2 SVGIG (reference sequence). V lost 4 bases, J lost 2 bases, and 22 bases lay in between. For the CDR3, the DNA is TGTGCCTGGATTGCTTGGGACTTAGCGGACCCCACAGATACGCAGTATTTT. Protein sequence: CAWIAWDLADPTDTQYF. The full variable domain, in which reference TRBV30 and TRBJ2-3 provide the parts outside the CDR3, is SQTIHQWPATLVQPVGSPLSLECTVEGTSNPNLYWYRQAAGRGLQLLFYSVGIGQISSEVPQNLSASRPQDRQFILSSKKLLLSDSGFYLCAWIAWDLADPTDTQYFGPGTRLTVL.

This chain links TRBV6-1 with TRBJ1-4; D ambiguous. The V gene lost 1 base and the J gene lost 5 bases, with 5 bases spanning the gap. This CDR3 is built from 13 residues. The germline gives CDR1 MNHNS, CDR2 SASEGT. In DNA form, the CDR3 reads TGTGCCAGCAGTGAAGGAGGGAATGAAAAACTGTTTTTT. This encodes CASSEGGNEKLFF.

This clone was observed a single time. The genes are TRBV6-6 and TRBJ1-6, with D unresolved. This CDR3 spans 15 amino acids. Germline assignment: CDR1 MNHNY and CDR2 SVGAGI (reference sequence). Trimming removed 7 bases at V and 4 bases at J, with 14 bases between. The CDR3 bases are TGTGCCAGCACTGAAACCCGGCTTTATAATTCACCCCTCCACTTT. The encoded protein is CASTETRLYNSPLHF.

This chain joins TRBV6-6 and TRBJ2-5, with TRBD2 matching over 10 bases. The CDR3 consists of 15 residues. Germline trimming cut 2 bases from V and 4 bases from J; bases unmatched to any gene: 4. Germline-derived CDR1 and CDR2 are MNHNY and SVGAGI (reference sequence). CDR3 sequence (DNA): TGTGCCAGCAGTTACATGAGCGGGGGGGTAGAGACCCAGTACTTC. This codes for CASSYMSGGVETQYF.

The chain recombines TRBV19 with TRBJ2-1; 11 nucleotides align to TRBD1. Germline V gene lookup returns CDR1 LNHDA and CDR2 SQIVND (reference sequence). The CDR3 totals 15 residues. V gave up 3 bases and J gave up 4 bases; unmatched junction bases: 2. The CDR3 sequence is CASSIGQGAYNEQFF. The CDR3 DNA is TGTGCCAGTAGTATCGGACAGGGGGCATACAATGAGCAGTTCTTC.

The rearrangement uses TRBV1 and TRBJ1-1; whether TRBD1, the table's D call, matches the DNA was not checked. TRBV1 is flagged as a pseudogene. The CDR3 runs 20 residues. CDR3 DNA: TGCACCAGCAGACGACATCTGACAGGGTACCTTGGGTGGTCTCGTACTGAAGCTTTCTTT. Protein product: CTSRRHLTGYLGWSRTEAFF.

The rearrangement joins TRBV30 to TRBJ2-7; D is undetermined. The germline CDR1 and CDR2 sequences are GTSNPN and SVGIG (reference sequence). The CDR3 totals 12 residues. V was pared by 2 bases and J by 1 base, with 6 bases between. CDR3 bases: TGTGCCTGGAGTATGGGTTCCTACGAGCAGTACTTC. Protein product: CAWSMGSYEQYF.

About this clone itself: A junction boundary mismatches the germline segment, possibly from a read error. The genes are TRBV7-7 and TRBJ1-2; a weak D match, TRBD1 (5 bases). The CDR3 extends over 14 amino acids. Germline CDR1 reads SSHAT; CDR2 reads FNYEAQ (reference sequence). The DNA of the CDR3 is TGTGCTAGCAGCTTATGTAGGGGATGCTGTGGCTACACCTTC. This sequence encodes CASSLCRGCCGYTF. Looking up the rest from reference TRBV7-7 and TRBJ1-2 gives the full variable domain: GAGVSQSPRYKVTKRGQDVTLRCDPISSHATLYWYQQALGQGPEFLTYFNYEAQPDKSGLPSDRFSAERPEGSISTLTIQRTEQRDSAMYRCASSLCRGCCGYTFGSGTRLTVV.

The chain uses TRBV11-2 and TRBJ1-3, with a weak D call TRBD1 (5 bases). Germline V gene data show CDR1 as SGHAT and CDR2 as FQNNGV. This CDR3 comprises 16 residues. V lost 5 bases and J 0 bases, leaving 14 bases between the germline ends. For the CDR3, the DNA is TGTGCCAGCAGCATGTCCCCGGGGGGCTCTGGAAACACCATATATTTT. This translates into CASSMSPGGSGNTIYF.

The chain carries TRBV19 and TRBJ2-1; TRBD1 agrees at 7 bases. The CDR3 contains 13 residues. V was pared by 6 bases and J by 6 bases, with 5 bases of the junction left unmatched. Per the germline V gene, CDR1 is LNHDA and CDR2 is SQIVND (reference sequence). CDR3 sequence (DNA): TGTGCCAGTAGCCGAGACAGGGCCAATGAGCAGTTCTTC. Translated, it gives CASSRDRANEQFF.

J is TRBJ2-1 and V is TRBV5-5; 11 nucleotides align to TRBD2. The germline gives CDR1 SGHKS, CDR2 YYEKEE (reference sequence). The CDR3 runs to 16 residues. Trimming at V came to 0 bases and at J to 9 bases, leaving 8 bases not matched to a gene. CDR3 DNA: TGTGCCAGCAGCTTGGCCGGGGTAGCGGGAGGGGCTGAGCAGTTCTTC. It encodes CASSLAGVAGGAEQFF.

The chain joins TRBV6-5 to TRBJ2-1; 11 bases agree with TRBD2. Germline CDR1 reads MNHEY; CDR2 reads SVGAGI. V trimming: 6 bases; J trimming: 7 bases; junction bases outside the gene matches: 5. The CDR3 loop spans 14 amino acids. CDR3 amino acids: CASSVSGGVNEQFF. The CDR3 nucleotides are TGTGCCAGCAGCGTTAGCGGGGGGGTAAATGAGCAGTTCTTC.